This TCR beta chain is from a study of CD8 T cells in Susac syndrome. Trimming shortened V by 2 bases and J by 4 bases, and 11 bases separated the two germline ends. The CDR3 has 15 amino acids. The germline gives CDR1 SGHTA, CDR2 FQGNSA. Reverse transcription used roughly 0.45 to 1 ug RNA and random hexamers. TCRdb re-analysed the immunoSEQ multiplex PCR reads in MiXCR, keeping a single row per CDR3 protein. In the table there are some 60,000 distinct CDR3 sequences, around nine tenths of which are singletons. The chain employs TRBV7-2 and TRBJ2-2, with a possible D match to TRBD1 (5 bases). Sequenced input: CD8+ T cells from PBMCs. The TCR sequence derives from a human donor in good health. The CDR3 here is CASSLQGRGTGELFF. DNA of the CDR3: TGTGCCAGCAGCTTACAGGGTAGAGGCACCGGGGAGCTGTTTTTT. Full variable domain (outside the CDR3, taken from reference TRBV7-2 and TRBJ2-2): GAGVSQSPSNKVTEKGKDVELRCDPISGHTALYWYRQSLGQGLEFLIYFQGNSAPDKSGLPSDRFSAERTGGSVSTLTIQRTQQEDSAVYLCASSLQGRGTGELFFGEGSRLTVL.